The 24 T cell receptor beta chains listed next were all sequenced from one sample in a study of cytomegalovirus exposure and HLA in healthy donors. Assay used: immunoSEQ multiplex PCR; TCRdb lists only in-frame clones, some missing. The table records some 170,000 clones, about 95% of them present only once. The sequencing sample was made of PBMCs. These receptors originate from a woman younger than 30 in good health and CMV-seronegative.

V gene TRBV6-6 combines with J gene TRBJ2-7; D possibly corresponds to TRBD2 (6 bases). V lost 6 bases, J lost 7 bases, and 7 bases lay in between. CDR1 is MNHNY and CDR2 is SVGAGI in the germline V gene (reference sequence). The CDR3 has 10 residues. CDR3 region: CASREGEQYF. In DNA, the CDR3 is TGTGCCAGCAGGGAGGGGGAGCAGTACTTC.

The chain links TRBV5-1 to TRBJ2-1; a possible D gene is TRBD2 (5 bases). V shed 4 bases and J shed 4 bases, with 15 bases lying between them. The CDR3 extends over 15 amino acids. Germline-derived CDR1 and CDR2 are SGHRS and YFSETQ. The CDR3 loop reads CASSKLEDLYNEQFF. CDR3 nucleotide sequence: TGCGCCAGCAGCAAATTGGAGGATTTATACAATGAGCAGTTCTTC.

The chain links TRBV4-2 to TRBJ2-7; perhaps TRBD1 as D (5 bases). Germline V gene lookup returns CDR1 LGHNA and CDR2 YNFKEQ. Trimming cost V 4 bases and J 2 bases, with 12 bases left between them. CDR3 length equals 14 residues. CDR3 sequence reads: CASSPRTGPYEQYF. The CDR3 DNA reads TGTGCCAGCAGCCCTAGAACAGGACCCTACGAGCAGTACTTC.

The chain links TRBV10-2 to TRBJ2-5, with TRBD2 matching over 10 bases. The length of the CDR3 is 14 residues. Looked up from germline, CDR1 is WSHSY and CDR2 is SAAADI. Trimming removed 6 bases from V and 6 bases from J; junction bases left unmatched: 7. CDR3 residues: CASSDLAGDQTQYF. CDR3 coding DNA: TGCGCCAGCAGCGATCTAGCGGGGGATCAGACCCAGTACTTC.

The chain carries TRBV5-1 and TRBJ1-2; D is undetermined. V was cut by 3 bases and J by 6 bases, with 15 bases left in between. From germline, CDR1 is SGHRS and CDR2 YFSETQ. The CDR3 length is 14 residues. In DNA form, the CDR3 reads TGCGCCAGCAGCTCCCAATCGGGGATCGATGGCTACACCTTC. Translated, it gives CASSSQSGIDGYTF.

The rearrangement uses TRBV27 and TRBJ2-7; possibly TRBD1 for D (5 bases). V was cut by 3 bases and J by 1 base, with 10 bases left in between. This CDR3 region has 14 residues. Germline V gene lookup returns CDR1 MNHEY and CDR2 SMNVEV (reference sequence). The CDR3 protein is CASSLDRQSYEQYF. In DNA, the CDR3 is TGTGCCAGCAGTTTGGATAGACAGTCCTACGAGCAGTACTTC.

J is TRBJ1-2 and V is TRBV9; D perhaps matches TRBD1 (5 bases). Germline V gene sequence: CDR1 SGDLS, CDR2 YYNGEE. V was clipped by 0 bases and J by 3 bases, with 15 bases between them. CDR3 size: 16 residues. CDR3 sequence: CASSVALSGRDYGYTF. For the CDR3, the DNA is TGTGCCAGCAGCGTAGCTCTGAGTGGCAGGGACTATGGCTACACCTTC.

The chain couples TRBV6-5 to TRBJ2-7, with TRBD1 matching over 8 bases. Trimming cost V 2 bases and J 3 bases; bases outside gene matches: 6. This CDR3 has 15 amino acids. Germline CDR1 reads MNHEY; CDR2 reads SVGAGI. This chain's CDR3 is CASSYVGTGLYEQYF. In nucleotides, the CDR3 is TGTGCCAGCAGTTACGTGGGGACAGGCCTCTACGAGCAGTACTTC.

The chain combines TRBV4-1 with TRBJ1-1, with D tentatively TRBD1 (6 bases). V shed 1 base and J shed 3 bases, with 18 bases lying between them. The CDR3 is 17 amino acids. Germline V CDR1 and CDR2: MGHRA, YSYEKL. The CDR3 loop is CASSQVSQNRVDTEAFF. CDR3 sequence (DNA): TGCGCCAGCAGCCAAGTAAGTCAGAACAGGGTAGACACTGAAGCTTTCTTT.

This rearrangement joins TRBV4-1 to TRBJ2-3; D may be TRBD1 (5 bases). This CDR3 comprises 15 residues. Deletions cut 5 bases from V and 2 bases from J, with 14 bases between. Germline CDR1 MGHRA, CDR2 YSYEKL. The CDR3 sequence: CASSDLRTHTDTQYF. Here the CDR3 DNA reads TGCGCCAGCAGCGACTTACGGACACACACAGATACGCAGTATTTT.

The chain recombines TRBV6-5 with TRBJ1-1; a possible D gene is TRBD1 (6 bases). The germline CDR1 and CDR2 sequences are MNHEY and SVGAGI. Trimming removed 8 bases from V and 3 bases from J, with 19 bases in between. This CDR3 has 15 amino acids. The DNA of the CDR3 is TGTGCCAGCTTGCGGGGGCTCTTTGGGGACACTGAAGCTTTCTTT. Translating gives CASLRGLFGDTEAFF.

This clone has just one count. V usage is TRBV27 and J usage is TRBJ1-1; TRBD1 matches 8 bases. V lost 4 bases, J lost 4 bases, and 5 bases stayed unmatched. Germline CDR1 and CDR2: MNHEY and SMNVEV (reference sequence). The CDR3 extends over 14 amino acids. The CDR3 nucleotides read TGTGCCAGCAGTTCAAACAGGGGGGGCACTGAAGCTTTCTTT. Translated: CASSSNRGGTEAFF.

The V gene is TRBV2, the J gene TRBJ2-3; 14 bases line up with TRBD2. CDR1 is SNHLY, CDR2 FYNNEI, per germline. The J segment lost 3 bases and the V segment lost 6 bases, leaving 5 bases of the junction unmatched. The CDR3 loop spans 16 amino acids. CDR3 nucleotide sequence: TGTGCCAGCAGCTGGACTAGCGGGGGGCGAACAGATACGCAGTATTTT. It specifies CASSWTSGGRTDTQYF. The variable domain in full, with the rest retrieved from reference TRBV2 and TRBJ2-3, is EPEVTQTPSHQVTQMGQEVILRCVPISNHLYFYWYRQILGQKVEFLVSFYNNEISEKSEIFDDQFSVERPDGSNFTLKIRSTKLEDSAMYFCASSWTSGGRTDTQYFGPGTRLTVL.

This chain uses TRBV7-9 with TRBJ2-5, with 12 bases fitting TRBD2. Germline V gives CDR1 SEHNR, CDR2 FQNEAQ (reference sequence). J lost 0 bases, V lost 6 bases, and 5 bases had no gene match. The CDR3 runs 16 residues. For the CDR3, the DNA is TGTGCCAGCAGTCCAACTAGCGGGGGGTACCAAGAGACCCAGTACTTC. Translated: CASSPTSGGYQETQYF.

The genes are TRBV29-1 and TRBJ1-1, with a tentative D call TRBD1 (6 bases). Trimming pared 8 bases from V and 1 base from J, leaving 14 bases between. The CDR3 consists of 13 residues. Per germline, CDR1 SQVTM and CDR2 ANQGSEA. Written as DNA, the CDR3 is TGCAGCATTGTTAGGACAGCGAACACTGAAGCTTTCTTT. Amino acids: CSIVRTANTEAFF.

This chain joins TRBV4-3 and TRBJ2-7; possibly TRBD2 for D (6 bases). V dropped 5 bases and J dropped 1 base, with 15 bases sitting between them. CDR3 length: 15 amino acids. The germline CDR1 and CDR2 sequences are LGHNA and YSLEER. The CDR3 protein is CASSYSGVPSYEQYF. CDR3 nucleotide sequence: TGCGCCAGCAGCTATTCGGGGGTACCTTCCTACGAGCAGTACTTC.

This sequence joins TRBV2 and TRBJ2-3; 12 bases line up with TRBD2. The V and J ends lost 3 bases and 3 bases, in that order; junction bases with no gene match: 10. The CDR3 has 18 residues. In germline, CDR1 is SNHLY, CDR2 FYNNEI. Written as DNA, the CDR3 is TGTGCCAGCAGTGAGGGCACCCGACTAGCGGGGGCTACAGATACGCAGTATTTT. Its protein is CASSEGTRLAGATDTQYF.

CDR3 DNA sequence: TGCGCCAGCAGCTTATCGGGGACAGCAACTCAAGAGACCCAGTACTTC. This gives the protein CASSLSGTATQETQYF. J is TRBJ2-5 and V is TRBV5-1; 7 bases line up with TRBD1. This CDR3 comprises 16 residues. In germline, CDR1 is SGHRS, CDR2 YFSETQ. Germline trimming cut 2 bases from V and 2 bases from J; bases unmatched to any gene: 9.

This chain uses TRBV7-9 with TRBJ1-4, with TRBD1 matching over 7 bases. Trimming took 5 bases from V and 8 from J; bases not matched to a gene: 8. CDR1 SEHNR and CDR2 FQNEAQ come from the germline V gene (reference sequence). This CDR3 has 14 residues. CDR3 residues: CASSPGQAGEKLFF. DNA of the CDR3: TGTGCCAGCAGCCCTGGACAGGCGGGCGAAAAACTGTTTTTT.

The genes are TRBV25-1 and TRBJ2-3; D remains ambiguous. Trimming took 4 bases from V and 2 from J, leaving 10 bases between them. Germline-derived CDR1 and CDR2 are MGHDK and SYGVNS. CDR3 size: 14 residues. The CDR3: CASSGGSFTDTQYF. CDR3 bases: TGTGCCAGCAGTGGAGGTTCCTTCACAGATACGCAGTATTTT.

This sequence joins TRBV30 and TRBJ1-3, with 8 bases identical to TRBD1. The CDR3 extends over 16 amino acids. V dropped 0 bases and J dropped 2; count of bases not matched to a gene: 6. Germline loops: CDR1 GTSNPN, CDR2 SVGIG (reference sequence). DNA of the CDR3: TGTGCCTGGAGTGTATACCGGACAGGGACTGGAAACACCATATATTTT. Its protein product is CAWSVYRTGTGNTIYF.

V and J are TRBV27 and TRBJ2-7, with D possibly matching TRBD1 (5 bases). Germline V gene sequence: CDR1 MNHEY, CDR2 SMNVEV (reference sequence). The CDR3 spans 14 residues. V was cut by 5 bases and J by 5 bases, with 16 bases left in between. The chain's CDR3 is CASSTQGTGHEQYF. CDR3 in DNA: TGTGCCAGCAGTACGCAGGGCACCGGCCACGAGCAGTACTTC.

This chain connects TRBV9 to TRBJ2-5; D may be TRBD1 (7 bases). The CDR3 runs 15 residues. Trimming stripped 0 bases from V and 5 bases from J, with 14 bases between. The germline V gene encodes CDR1 SGDLS and CDR2 YYNGEE. The CDR3 DNA sequence: TGTGCCAGCAGCGTAGTTCAGGGGGGTGTGGAGACCCAGTACTTC. Its translation is CASSVVQGGVETQYF.

CDR3 sequence: CASSGKTGGDYGYTF. CDR3 sequence (DNA): TGTGCCAGCAGTGGAAAAACAGGTGGGGACTATGGCTACACCTTC. The J gene is TRBJ1-2, the V gene TRBV6-1, with D possibly being TRBD1 (5 bases). The CDR3 sequence is 15 residues long. Germline V gene sequence: CDR1 MNHNS, CDR2 SASEGT. V was pared by 4 bases and J by 3 bases, with 15 bases between.